Following are 20 T cell receptor beta chains from one sample sequenced in a study of PD-1 blockade in classical Hodgkin lymphoma. The data were produced by immunoSEQ multiplex PCR, yet TCRdb's version contains in-frame clones alone and is incomplete. The sample records about 2,700 clones, 60% to 75% being singletons. All patients relapsed after autologous stem cell transplantation, and brentuximab vedotin exposure varied. From thawed PBMCs, CD8+ T cells were isolated by magnetic negative selection. The specimen was CD8+ T cells from blood, collected at baseline. All receptors derive from a human donor with classical Hodgkin lymphoma.

This clone was counted only a few times. The chain is built from TRBV16 and TRBJ1-3; 7 positions agree with TRBD1. Losses at the gene ends were 3 bases for V and 0 bases for J; bases not matched to a gene: 5. This CDR3 contains 16 residues. The germline V gene encodes CDR1 KGHSY and CDR2 FQNENV. CDR3 amino acids: CASSHGQDDSGNTIYF. As DNA, the CDR3 is TGTGCCAGCAGCCATGGACAGGATGACTCTGGAAACACCATATATTTT. The variable domain in full, completed from reference TRBV16 and TRBJ1-3, reads GEEVAQTPKHLVRGEGQKAKLYCAPIKGHSYVFWYQQVLKNEFKFLISFQNENVFDETGMPKERFSAKCLPNSPCSLEIQATKLEDSAVYFCASSHGQDDSGNTIYFGEGSWLTVV.

J is TRBJ1-2 and V is TRBV11-2, with 7 positions matching TRBD1. Germline trimming cut 5 bases from V and 8 bases from J; bases unmatched to any gene: 5. Per germline, CDR1 SGHAT and CDR2 FQNNGV. This CDR3 region has 12 residues. As DNA, the CDR3 is TGTGCCAGCAGCACCGACAGGGTCGGCTACACCTTC. The encoded protein is CASSTDRVGYTF.

The chain employs TRBV4-3 and TRBJ2-7; a possible D gene is TRBD1 (6 bases). The ends were cut back, 1 base at V and 7 bases at J, with 17 bases in the middle. This CDR3 region has 15 residues. Germline values: CDR1 LGHNA, CDR2 YSLEER. The CDR3 loop is CASSQGSRGLWEQYF. The DNA of the CDR3 is TGCGCCAGCAGCCAAGGTAGCAGGGGTTTGTGGGAGCAGTACTTC.

This chain uses TRBV13 with TRBJ1-1; D is undetermined. V was trimmed by 2 bases and J by 4 bases, leaving 5 bases between them. This CDR3 is 12 amino acids long. Germline CDR1 and CDR2: PRHDT and FYEKMQ (reference sequence). CDR3 in DNA: TGTGCCAGCAGCTTATGGGCCACTGAAGCTTTCTTT. It is translated as CASSLWATEAFF. Full variable domain (outside the CDR3, taken from reference TRBV13 and TRBJ1-1): AAGVIQSPRHLIKEKRETATLKCYPIPRHDTVYWYQQGPGQDPQFLISFYEKMQSDKGSIPDRFSAQQFSDYHSELNMSSLELGDSALYFCASSLWATEAFFGQGTRLTVV.

The CDR3 nucleotides are TGCGCCAGCATAGGGGGGGGCCTTATGAATGAGCAGTTCTTC. This translates into CASIGGGLMNEQFF. The chain joins TRBV10-2 to TRBJ2-1, with a tentative D call TRBD2 (7 bases). Germline values: CDR1 WSHSY, CDR2 SAAADI. V was clipped by 7 bases and J by 7 bases, with 17 bases between them. CDR3 length: 14 amino acids.

The rearrangement uses TRBV5-5 and TRBJ2-7; the D is unclear. The V gene's germline CDR1 is SGHKS and CDR2 YYEKEE (reference sequence). The CDR3 has 11 residues. The V end lost 4 bases, the J end lost 2 bases, and 4 bases lay between the germline ends. CDR3 nucleotide sequence: TGTGCCAGCAGCGCCACCTACGAGCAGTACTTC. Translation: CASSATYEQYF.

The CDR3 DNA follows: TGCAGCGTTAAAGGACAGGGAGCTAACTATGGCTACACCTTC. Translated, it gives CSVKGQGANYGYTF. The V and J genes are TRBV29-1 and TRBJ1-2; 8 bases are shared with TRBD1. The V gene's germline CDR1 is SQVTM and CDR2 ANQGSEA. J was trimmed by 0 bases and V by 5 bases; bases with no gene match: 5. The CDR3 length is 14 residues.

This clone was observed a single time. The V call is TRBV13, the J call TRBJ2-7; D not certain. Per germline, CDR1 PRHDT and CDR2 FYEKMQ (reference sequence). V lost 3 bases, J lost 0 bases, and 6 bases lay in between. CDR3 size: 13 residues. CDR3 sequence (DNA): TGTGCCAGCAGCTTGGGCAGCTCCTACGAGCAGTACTTC. Its protein is CASSLGSSYEQYF.

The chain has TRBV7-6 and TRBJ1-3; D not certain. V was cut by 1 base and J by 0 bases, with 1 base left in between. This CDR3 is built from 13 residues. In germline, CDR1 is SGHVS, CDR2 FNYEAQ. The CDR3 DNA sequence: TGTGCCAGCAGCTTAGACTCTGGAAACACCATATATTTT. This codes for CASSLDSGNTIYF. The full variable domain, rest sourced from reference TRBV7-6 and TRBJ1-3, is GAGVSQSPRYKVTKRGQDVALRCDPISGHVSLYWYRQALGQGPEFLTYFNYEAQQDKSGLPNDRFSAERPEGSISTLTIQRTEQRDSAMYRCASSLDSGNTIYFGEGSWLTVV.

The genes are TRBV7-9 and TRBJ1-1; perhaps TRBD1 as D (5 bases). Trimming stripped 6 bases from V and 4 bases from J, with 15 bases between. Germline assignment: CDR1 SEHNR and CDR2 FQNEAQ (reference sequence). This CDR3 region has 14 residues. The CDR3 loop reads CASRPNQGGTEAFF. The CDR3, as DNA: TGTGCCAGCAGGCCCAATCAGGGTGGCACTGAAGCTTTCTTT. The full variable domain, in which reference TRBV7-9 and TRBJ1-1 provide the parts outside the CDR3, is DTGVSQNPRHKITKRGQNVTFRCDPISEHNRLYWYRQTLGQGPEFLTYFQNEAQLEKSRLLSDRFSAERPKGSFSTLEIQRTEQGDSAMYLCASRPNQGGTEAFFGQGTRLTVV.

This clone was detected a few times. The chain couples TRBV21-1 to TRBJ1-2; the table's D call, TRBD1, was not checked against the DNA. TRBV21-1 is a documented pseudogene. This CDR3 comprises 12 residues. CDR3 loop: CASPGQGGGYTF. CDR3 DNA: TGTGCCAGCCCTGGACAGGGTGGTGGCTACACCTTC.

V and J are TRBV11-1 and TRBJ1-3; 11 bases align to TRBD1. This CDR3 is 17 amino acids long. J lost 6 bases, V lost 5 bases, and 12 bases had no gene match. Germline CDR1 and CDR2: SGHAT and FQDESV (reference sequence). In DNA, the CDR3 is TGTGCCAGCAGCGGGACCGGACAGGGGGCCCTCGAAAACACCATATATTTT. Protein sequence: CASSGTGQGALENTIYF. The complete variable domain, with remaining parts taken from reference TRBV11-1 and TRBJ1-3, reads EAEVAQSPRYKITEKSQAVAFWCDPISGHATLYWYRQILGQGPELLVQFQDESVVDDSQLPKDRFSAERLKGVDSTLKIQPAELGDSAMYLCASSGTGQGALENTIYFGEGSWLTVV.

By share of the sample, this clone is hyperexpanded (1% or more). The chain links TRBV5-1 to TRBJ2-7, with a tentative D call TRBD1 (6 bases). Germline assignment: CDR1 SGHRS and CDR2 YFSETQ. The CDR3 runs 15 residues. Trimming stripped 3 bases from V and 1 base from J, with 14 bases between. The CDR3 sequence: CASSYSAGTSYEQYF. As DNA, the CDR3 is TGCGCCAGCAGCTACTCAGCCGGGACATCCTACGAGCAGTACTTC.

V and J are TRBV27 and TRBJ2-5, with a possible D match to TRBD1 (6 bases). CDR3 size: 17 residues. The V end was cut by 6 bases, the J end by 2 bases, with 22 bases between. The germline gives CDR1 MNHEY, CDR2 SMNVEV (reference sequence). The CDR3 spells CASSRSPGAMGQETQYF. The CDR3 DNA sequence: TGTGCCAGCAGCCGTAGCCCAGGGGCAATGGGGCAAGAGACCCAGTACTTC.

The J gene is TRBJ2-5, the V gene TRBV5-5; D remains unclear. Near its end, the DNA agrees better with TRBJ2-7, so the J call may be wrong. The germline V gene has CDR1 SGHKS and CDR2 YYEKEE (reference sequence). This CDR3 contains 11 residues. CDR3 in DNA: TGTGCCAGCAGCGCCACCTACGAGCAGTACTTC. It yields the protein CASSATYEQYF.

V and J are TRBV5-6 and TRBJ2-7; maybe TRBD1 (6 bases). Per the germline V gene, CDR1 is SGHDT and CDR2 is YYEEEE. The CDR3 is 14 residues long. Trimming removed 0 bases at V and 2 bases at J, with 9 bases between. CDR3 in amino acids: CASSLGQAAYEQYF. As DNA, the CDR3 is TGTGCCAGCAGCTTGGGACAGGCAGCCTACGAGCAGTACTTC. Complete variable domain (other parts from reference TRBV5-6 and TRBJ2-7): DAGVTQSPTHLIKTRGQQVTLRCSPKSGHDTVSWYQQALGQGPQFIFQYYEEEERQRGNFPDRFSGHQFPNYSSELNVNALLLGDSALYLCASSLGQAAYEQYFGPGTRLTVT.

The chain joins TRBV2 to TRBJ1-4, with 10 nucleotides matching TRBD1. The CDR3 sequence is 15 residues long. Trimming took 1 base from V and 7 from J; bases not matched to a gene: 3. Germline assignment: CDR1 SNHLY and CDR2 FYNNEI. CDR3 protein: CASSEGDRGGEKLFF. DNA for the CDR3: TGTGCCAGCAGTGAAGGGGACAGGGGCGGTGAAAAACTGTTTTTT.

CDR3 coding DNA: TGTGCCAGCAGCCCCCGCCCGGGGAGGTACAACCCCAGCAATGAGCAGTTCTTC. Protein: CASSPRPGRYNPSNEQFF. The chain combines TRBV7-9 with TRBJ2-1; tentative D call: TRBD2 (6 bases). CDR3 length equals 18 residues. Germline values: CDR1 SEHNR, CDR2 FQNEAQ (reference sequence). V was cut by 5 bases and J by 6 bases, with 26 bases left in between. Drawing the rest from reference TRBV7-9 and TRBJ2-1, the complete variable domain is DTGVSQNPRHKITKRGQNVTFRCDPISEHNRLYWYRQTLGQGPEFLTYFQNEAQLEKSRLLSDRFSAERPKGSFSTLEIQRTEQGDSAMYLCASSPRPGRYNPSNEQFFGPGTRLTVL.

The CDR3 region has the DNA TGTGCCAGCAGTTTACGGGGACTAGCCGCCTACGAGCAGTACTTC. Protein product: CASSLRGLAAYEQYF. The chain has TRBV27 and TRBJ2-7, with 9 bases that match TRBD2. The CDR3 consists of 15 residues. The V gene end was trimmed by 2 bases and the J gene end by 2 bases; junction bases not matched to a gene: 4. Germline V gene lookup returns CDR1 MNHEY and CDR2 SMNVEV (reference sequence).

The table lists this clone with a few counts. This chain joins TRBV5-4 and TRBJ1-1, with 7 bases matching TRBD1. The V and J ends lost 4 bases and 4 bases, in that order; junction bases with no gene match: 7. The CDR3 consists of 14 residues. Germline values: CDR1 SGHNT, CDR2 YYREEE (reference sequence). The CDR3 spells CASSGRQGITEAFF. In DNA form, the CDR3 reads TGTGCCAGCAGCGGCCGACAGGGTATCACTGAAGCTTTCTTT.